This is a list of T cell receptor beta chains from one sample in a study of identical twins. From the 5' RACE reads, TCRdb called clonotypes with MiXCR, one entry per CDR3 protein. The table shows about 890,000 distinct CDR3 sequences, with 12% occurring only once. These same data were also listed under a study on yellow fever vaccine responses in identical twins.

Sequencing was performed on PBMCs. The receptors stem from a woman aged 18-30 years in good health. CDR3s include the opening cysteine and the closing phenylalanine or tryptophan. A D gene is named only where the DNA matches it firmly. Clone sizes are given selectively: once, few, many, or a class where the clone is expanded.

J gene: TRBJ2-1; V gene: TRBV7-3; D gene: TRBD2; clone size: few; CDR3 protein: CASSDRDYPGNEQFF; CDR3 DNA: TGTGCCAGCAGCGACCGGGACTACCCCGGGAATGAGCAGTTCTTC
J gene: TRBJ2-3; V gene: TRBV14; D gene: TRBD2; clone size: NA; CDR3 protein: CASSQDLERTSGSESTDTQYF; CDR3 DNA: TGTGCCAGCAGCCAAGATCTGGAGAGGACTAGCGGGAGTGAAAGCACAGATACGCAGTATTTT
J gene: TRBJ1-1; V gene: TRBV19; D gene: TRBD1; clone size: few; CDR3 protein: CASTRQGWNTEAFF; CDR3 DNA: TGTGCCAGTACCAGACAGGGCTGGAACACTGAAGCTTTCTTT
J gene: TRBJ2-5; V gene: TRBV7-2; D gene: NA; clone size: few; CDR3 protein: CASSFQAGTQETQYF; CDR3 DNA: TGTGCCAGCAGCTTCCAGGCAGGAACACAAGAGACCCAGTACTTC
J gene: TRBJ2-7; V gene: TRBV6-5; D gene: NA; clone size: many; CDR3 protein: CASSYSRGAEQYF; CDR3 DNA: TGTGCCAGCAGTTACTCGAGGGGGGCCGAGCAGTACTTC
J gene: TRBJ2-1; V gene: TRBV5-1; D gene: NA; clone size: NA; CDR3 protein: CASSFGGVVSNEQFF; CDR3 DNA: TGCGCCAGCAGCTTTGGGGGAGTCGTCAGTAATGAGCAGTTCTTC
J gene: TRBJ2-1; V gene: TRBV9; D gene: NA; clone size: few; CDR3 protein: CASSVGSGVQFF; CDR3 DNA: TGTGCCAGCAGCGTAGGGTCAGGGGTGCAGTTCTTC
J gene: TRBJ1-6; V gene: TRBV20-1; D gene: NA; clone size: many; CDR3 protein: CSAPVGENNSPLHF; CDR3 DNA: TGCAGTGCCCCCGTCGGGGAGAATAATTCACCCCTCCACTTT
J gene: TRBJ1-1; V gene: TRBV7-9; D gene: NA; clone size: few; CDR3 protein: CASSSPTENTEAFF; CDR3 DNA: TGTGCCAGCAGCTCTCCTACGGAGAACACTGAAGCTTTCTTT
J gene: TRBJ2-1; V gene: TRBV10-3; D gene: NA; clone size: few; CDR3 protein: CATNGLTQQFF; CDR3 DNA: TGTGCCACCAACGGACTAACCCAGCAGTTCTTC
J gene: TRBJ2-5; V gene: TRBV20-1; D gene: NA; clone size: NA; CDR3 protein: CSAIRPLQETQYF; CDR3 DNA: TGCAGTGCTATCAGACCGCTCCAAGAGACCCAGTACTTC